This TCR beta chain was retrieved from a study of shared clonotypes between healthy human individuals. Across several immunoSEQ plates, the genomic DNA of each subset was split evenly. In the authors' methods: ImmunoSEQ output held junction-only sequences without quality scores, so filtering differed. Profiling relied on immunoSEQ multiplex PCR, and the TCRdb table lists in-frame clones only, not all of them. V and J calls and clone size are copied from that table; D and trimming were computed from the DNA. The repertoire consists of under 650,000 clones, with around 96% occurring once and the leading ten covering approximately 0.062%. CDR1 and CDR2 from the germline V gene are MRHNA and SNTAGT. This CDR3 comprises 18 residues. V was pared by 0 bases and J by 9 bases, with 15 bases of the junction left unmatched.

V is TRBV6-4 and J is TRBJ2-1, with 9 bases aligning to TRBD2. The source of this sequence is a woman between 25 and 40 years old in good health. Sequencing was performed on naive CD4+ T cells sorted from blood. This sample's subset: CD45RA+ positively selected. CDR3: CASSDSAGSGSFRGEQFF. In nucleotides, the CDR3 is TGTGCCAGCAGTGACTCTGCGGGTAGCGGGAGTTTTAGGGGTGAGCAGTTCTTC.